This passage covers 26 T cell receptor beta chains from one sample sequenced in a study of early stage breast cancer tumors. Some clones are missing from TCRdb's copy, which holds only in-frame ones; the method was immunoSEQ multiplex PCR. This table has around 4,500 clones, about two thirds appearing once. The source material was normal breast tissue next to the tumor. These receptor sequences come from a person between 55 and 69 years old with breast cancer.

This clone was observed a few times. The CDR3 DNA follows: TGTGCCAGCAGTCCATTACAGGGAACCGGGGAGCTGTTTTTT. This gives the protein CASSPLQGTGELFF. J is TRBJ2-2 and V is TRBV6-5; D might be TRBD1 (6 bases). The CDR3 spans 14 residues. CDR1 and CDR2 (germline): MNHEY, SVGAGI. Trimming stripped 5 bases from V and 5 bases from J, with 12 bases between.

The rearrangement links TRBV25-1 to TRBJ2-5; 16 nucleotides align to TRBD2. The V and J ends lost 2 bases and 4 bases, in that order; junction bases with no gene match: 4. This CDR3 spans 17 amino acids. Germline assignment: CDR1 MGHDK and CDR2 SYGVNS. The CDR3 loop is CASSELGLAGGGETQYF. CDR3 DNA sequence: TGTGCCAGCAGTGAACTGGGACTAGCGGGAGGGGGAGAGACCCAGTACTTC.

The chain joins TRBV7-8 to TRBJ2-7, with 14 bases that match TRBD2. The V gene's germline CDR1 is SGHVS and CDR2 FQNEAQ. Trimming at V came to 5 bases and at J to 7 bases, leaving 7 bases not matched to a gene. The CDR3 has 15 residues. CDR3 coding DNA: TGTGCCAGCAGCAACGGACTAGCGGGGGGAGAAGAGCAGTACTTC. Its translation is CASSNGLAGGEEQYF.

The chain uses TRBV2 and TRBJ1-1; TRBD1 matches 8 bases. The V segment lost 6 bases and the J segment 1 base; nucleotides outside the gene matches: 7. Germline V gene data show CDR1 as SNHLY and CDR2 as FYNNEI. There are 15 residues in the CDR3. The CDR3 bases are TGTGCCAGCAGCGGACAGGGAGGGGCGAACACTGAAGCTTTCTTT. This translates into CASSGQGGANTEAFF.

The chain recombines TRBV6-1 with TRBJ2-3; D gene unclear. Trimming shortened V by 5 bases and J by 4 bases, and 7 bases separated the two germline ends. Per germline, CDR1 MNHNS and CDR2 SASEGT. The CDR3 totals 12 residues. In DNA, the CDR3 is TGTGCCAGCAGTTCTTCAGCAGATACGCAGTATTTT. Its protein is CASSSSADTQYF.

V gene TRBV4-1 combines with J gene TRBJ2-1, with unresolved D. The CDR3 contains 16 residues. Germline V gene sequence: CDR1 MGHRA, CDR2 YSYEKL. V lost 0 bases, J lost 4 bases, and 13 bases lay in between. The DNA of the CDR3 is TGCGCCAGCAGCCAAGAGTTAATGTTAGGATACAATGAGCAGTTCTTC. Its translation: CASSQELMLGYNEQFF.

The chain carries TRBV19 and TRBJ1-1; the D gene is possibly TRBD1 (6 bases). V was trimmed by 5 bases and J by 1 base, leaving 14 bases between them. Germline lookup yields CDR1 LNHDA and CDR2 SQIVND (reference sequence). The CDR3 extends over 15 amino acids. CDR3 region: CASSPRTARNTEAFF. For the CDR3, the DNA is TGTGCCAGTAGTCCAAGGACAGCCCGGAACACTGAAGCTTTCTTT.

The chain's CDR3 is CASRNTGARNQPQHF. CDR3 DNA: TGTGCCAGCAGAAACACAGGGGCACGCAATCAGCCCCAGCATTTT. The rearrangement joins TRBV28 to TRBJ1-5, with TRBD1 matching over 7 bases. After removal of 6 bases from V and 2 bases from J, the junction contained 7 bases not matched to a gene. CDR3 length: 15 amino acids. In germline, CDR1 is MDHEN, CDR2 SYDVKM.

The chain is built from TRBV11-3 and TRBJ2-2; D might be TRBD2 (5 bases). V shed 6 bases and J shed 1 base, with 12 bases lying between them. This CDR3 has 15 residues. Germline assignment: CDR1 SGHNT and CDR2 YENEEA. The CDR3 region has the DNA TGTGCCAGCAGGGTTAGCGATGGGAACACCGGGGAGCTGTTTTTT. Protein product: CASRVSDGNTGELFF.

The V and J genes are TRBV6-1 and TRBJ2-1, with D perhaps given as TRBD1 or TRBD2 (5 bases each). Germline V gene lookup returns CDR1 MNHNS and CDR2 SASEGT. The CDR3 length is 15 residues. V was cut by 2 bases and J by 10 bases, with 18 bases left in between. For the CDR3, the DNA is TGTGCCAGCAGTGAACAGGTGGGGCGGGTAGCGGAGCAGTTCTTC. Translation: CASSEQVGRVAEQFF.

The rearrangement uses TRBV7-9 and TRBJ2-1; D is possibly TRBD1 (6 bases). CDR3 length equals 15 residues. Trimming shortened V by 5 bases and J by 4 bases, and 15 bases separated the two germline ends. CDR1 and CDR2 from the germline V gene are SEHNR and FQNEAQ (reference sequence). This chain's CDR3 is CASSPTGLGYNEQFF. Here the CDR3 DNA reads TGTGCCAGCAGCCCTACAGGGTTGGGGTACAATGAGCAGTTCTTC.

The chain employs TRBV6-1 and TRBJ2-2; D may be TRBD2 (5 bases). Per the germline V gene, CDR1 is MNHNS and CDR2 is SASEGT. The CDR3 has 14 residues. The ends were cut back, 9 bases at V and 5 bases at J, with 16 bases in the middle. The CDR3 DNA sequence: TGTGCCAGTATCAGGTACACGGGGACCGGGGAGCTGTTTTTT. This translates into CASIRYTGTGELFF.

A few counts support this clone. The chain combines TRBV7-2 with TRBJ2-7; D possibly matches TRBD1 or TRBD2 (5 bases each). Germline CDR1 reads SGHTA; CDR2 reads FQGNSA. Trimming pared 2 bases from V and 0 bases from J, leaving 11 bases between. The CDR3 is 15 residues long. CDR3 region: CASSLSRGPSYEQYF. Written as DNA, the CDR3 is TGTGCCAGCAGCTTATCTAGGGGACCCTCCTACGAGCAGTACTTC.

The chain combines TRBV6-5 with TRBJ2-1, with 7 bases matching TRBD2. J lost 5 bases, V lost 5 bases, and 3 bases had no gene match. CDR3 length: 13 residues. Germline CDR1 and CDR2: MNHEY and SVGAGI. CDR3 sequence: CASSRTRNNEQFF. CDR3 coding DNA: TGTGCCAGCAGTCGGACTAGAAACAATGAGCAGTTCTTC.

V gene TRBV5-1 combines with J gene TRBJ2-1; maybe TRBD2 (7 bases). Germline assignment: CDR1 SGHRS and CDR2 YFSETQ. The V end lost 4 bases, the J end lost 7 bases, and 15 bases lay between the germline ends. This CDR3 is 14 amino acids long. The CDR3 spells CASSRSGGLNEQFF. In DNA form, the CDR3 reads TGCGCCAGCAGCCGGTCCGGGGGGCTTAATGAGCAGTTCTTC. Full variable domain (remainder filled in from reference TRBV5-1 and TRBJ2-1): KAGVTQTPRYLIKTRGQQVTLSCSPISGHRSVSWYQQTPGQGLQFLFEYFSETQRNKGNFPGRFSGRQFSNSRSEMNVSTLELGDSALYLCASSRSGGLNEQFFGPGTRLTVL.

The chain has TRBV28 and TRBJ1-5; D unresolved. The CDR3 runs to 14 residues. Germline-derived CDR1 and CDR2 are MDHEN and SYDVKM. The V gene lost 2 bases and the J gene lost 6 bases, with 11 bases spanning the gap. CDR3: CASSLAGRSQPQHF. The CDR3 bases are TGTGCCAGCAGTTTAGCGGGTCGGAGTCAGCCCCAGCATTTT. The full variable domain, its missing parts supplied by reference TRBV28 and TRBJ1-5, is DVKVTQSSRYLVKRTGEKVFLECVQDMDHENMFWYRQDPGLGLRLIYFSYDVKMKEKGDIPEGYSVSREKKERFSLILESASTNQTSMYLCASSLAGRSQPQHFGDGTRLSIL.

The rearrangement uses TRBV10-2 and TRBJ1-3; D not certain. Trimming stripped 3 bases from V and 4 bases from J, with 4 bases between. The CDR3 covers 12 residues. Per germline, CDR1 WSHSY and CDR2 SAAADI. The CDR3 reads CASSDGGNTIYF. CDR3 nucleotides: TGCGCCAGCAGTGATGGGGGAAACACCATATATTTT.

This sequence joins TRBV6-6 and TRBJ1-5; D not certain. Trimming removed 1 base from V and 2 bases from J, with 3 bases in between. This CDR3 contains 13 residues. Per germline, CDR1 MNHNY and CDR2 SVGAGI (reference sequence). The CDR3 loop reads CASSYYGNQPQHF. The DNA of the CDR3 is TGTGCCAGCAGTTACTATGGCAATCAGCCCCAGCATTTT.

The chain couples TRBV7-9 to TRBJ1-5, with a weak D call TRBD1 (5 bases). Germline loops: CDR1 SEHNR, CDR2 FQNEAQ (reference sequence). This CDR3 is built from 15 residues. The germline V and J ends were trimmed by 2 bases and 5 bases, with 13 bases remaining between them. CDR3 sequence (DNA): TGTGCCAGCAGCTTATCTGGGACGTCCGATCAGCCCCAGCATTTT. This translates into CASSLSGTSDQPQHF.

This chain connects TRBV2 to TRBJ1-2; maybe TRBD1 (5 bases). The V end was cut by 4 bases, the J end by 6 bases, with 9 bases between. The CDR3 is 12 residues long. CDR1 and CDR2 from the germline V gene are SNHLY and FYNNEI. The CDR3 sequence: CASSVRDNGYTF. CDR3 bases: TGTGCCAGCAGTGTCAGGGATAATGGCTACACCTTC.

V and J are TRBV7-8 and TRBJ2-1; 9 bases fit TRBD2. This CDR3 contains 15 residues. In germline, CDR1 is SGHVS, CDR2 FQNEAQ. V lost 5 bases, J lost 1 base, and 3 bases stayed unmatched. For the CDR3, the DNA is TGTGCCAGCAGCCAGAGCGGGGGGTCCTACAATGAGCAGTTCTTC. The encoded protein is CASSQSGGSYNEQFF.

This sequence joins TRBV7-2 and TRBJ2-5, with D hard to call. CDR3 length: 13 residues. Germline V gene lookup returns CDR1 SGHTA and CDR2 FQGNSA. V dropped 5 bases and J dropped 1 base, with 8 bases sitting between them. The DNA for the CDR3 is TGTGCCAGCAGCAAAACCATCCAAGAGACCCAGTACTTC. Translating gives CASSKTIQETQYF. Drawing the rest from reference TRBV7-2 and TRBJ2-5, the complete variable domain is GAGVSQSPSNKVTEKGKDVELRCDPISGHTALYWYRQSLGQGLEFLIYFQGNSAPDKSGLPSDRFSAERTGGSVSTLTIQRTQQEDSAVYLCASSKTIQETQYFGPGTRLLVL.

V gene TRBV23-1 combines with J gene TRBJ2-7; D may be TRBD1 (6 bases). TRBV23-1 is reported as an ORF; its role is uncertain. With 0 bases removed from V and 0 bases from J, the gap between germline ends came to 18 bases. This CDR3 is 18 amino acids long. The CDR3 DNA sequence: TGCGCCAGCAGTCAATCCTCCACGGACAGCCCACTCTCCTACGAGCAGTACTTC. This encodes CASSQSSTDSPLSYEQYF.

This clone has only one observation. This chain uses TRBV18 with TRBJ2-7; 11 nucleotides match TRBD2. There are 16 residues in the CDR3. Trimming took 1 base from V and 6 from J; bases not matched to a gene: 8. Germline-derived CDR1 and CDR2 are KGHSH and LQKENI. The CDR3 DNA sequence: TGTGCCAGCTCACCACAACTAGCGGGAGTCACGGCCGAGCAGTACTTC. Translating gives CASSPQLAGVTAEQYF. Using reference TRBV18 and TRBJ2-7 for the parts outside the CDR3, the full variable domain is NAGVMQNPRHLVRRRGQEARLRCSPMKGHSHVYWYRQLPEEGLKFMVYLQKENIIDESGMPKERFSAEFPKEGPSILRIQQVVRGDSAAYFCASSPQLAGVTAEQYFGPGTRLTVT.

The chain carries TRBV12-5 and TRBJ2-7; 8 bases are shared with TRBD2. Germline V gene lookup returns CDR1 LGHNT and CDR2 FRNRAP. CDR3 length: 13 residues. With V trimmed by 7 bases and J by 6 bases, 8 bases remained unmatched. The CDR3 nucleotides are TGTGCTAGTGCCTTGAGGCGGGAGGCCGAGCAGTACTTC. Amino acids: CASALRREAEQYF.

The gene calls are TRBV6-6 and TRBJ2-1; TRBD2 matches at 12 bases. This CDR3 contains 15 residues. Per the germline V gene, CDR1 is MNHNY and CDR2 is SVGAGI (reference sequence). The V gene end was trimmed by 6 bases and the J gene end by 7 bases; junction bases not matched to a gene: 7. This CDR3 is CASSQTSGSENEQFF. Here the CDR3 DNA reads TGTGCCAGCAGCCAGACTAGCGGGAGTGAAAATGAGCAGTTCTTC.